This T cell receptor beta chain was retrieved from a study of early T cells in non-severe SARS-CoV-2 infection. Study-level points and caveats: VDJdb matching favored anti-spike CD8 responses, missing private and CD4 specificities.

CDR3 length equals 18 residues. V lost 4 bases and J lost 2, with 18 bases in between. Germline V gene lookup returns CDR1 LGHDT and CDR2 YNNKEL (reference sequence). Unique molecular identifiers were affixed to single, distinct cDNA molecules. Each CDR3 protein is one row after TCRdb ran MiXCR on the 5' RACE reads. The table records about 75,000 distinct CDR3 sequences, approximately 11% of them present only once. In this sample, this clonotype turned up a few times. Its antigen is not known. This TCR was sampled from an adult who was a healthcare worker with PCR-confirmed SARS-CoV-2 infection or an uninfected control (not recorded which). Sequencing used whole blood, obtained at baseline. This chain connects TRBV3-1 to TRBJ2-6; D possibly uses TRBD1 or TRBD2 (5 bases each). The chain's CDR3 is CASSRSGTLTTGANVLTF. Written as DNA, the CDR3 is TGTGCCAGCAGCCGCTCCGGGACCCTAACGACTGGGGCCAACGTCCTGACTTTC.